Sequencing of this T cell receptor beta chain was carried out in a study of blood T cell repertoires in COVID-19. Study information: Italy, Spain and the United States were the sources of the convalescent and acute COVID-19 samples. Sample material is recorded as cDNA or gDNA derived from T cells, B-cell-depleted T cells, or PBMCs.

Authors' data handling: The authors estimated nucleated cell counts from reference gene primer amplification. Sequenced by immunoSEQ multiplex PCR; TCRdb stores in-frame clones only, minus some. Clone size and the V and J calls come from that table; the DNA yielded D and trimming. The repertoire holds 300,000 to 400,000 clones, with around 87% as singletons. Per germline, CDR1 SGHVS and CDR2 FQNEAQ. The length of the CDR3 is 17 residues. V was pared by 5 bases and J by 5 bases, with 11 bases of the junction left unmatched. This sequence originates from a woman in her forties or fifties with COVID-19, enrolled during active disease. The chain employs TRBV7-8 and TRBJ2-2, with TRBD1 matching 10 bases. Sequenced material: peripheral blood. CDR3 amino acids: CASSKPAGTGETGELFF. The CDR3 bases are TGTGCCAGCAGCAAACCCGCCGGGACAGGGGAAACCGGGGAGCTGTTTTTT.